The clone carrying this T cell receptor beta chain turned up a few times. Its antigen is as yet unknown. The time point is: persistent/refractory GD, antithyroid drugs over 5 years with positive TRAb. There was RNA extracted from PBMCs, and the TCR library was made from it. Arm-PCR of CDR3 regions with iRepertoire HTBI primers generated TCR beta libraries. Each CDR3 protein is one row after TCRdb ran MiXCR on the multiplex PCR reads. The sample has about 660,000 distinct CDR3 sequences; 25% to 35% are singletons. This record comes from a study of regulatory T cells in long-lasting Graves disease. Findings and limits, study-wide: Clonotypes that were public and shared totalled about 2,500 in persistent patients versus roughly 1,000 in new patients.

This CDR3 is 16 amino acids long. Deletions cut 1 base from V and 5 bases from J, with 17 bases between. CDR1 and CDR2 (germline): LGHNT, FRNRAP. The sequencing here drew on peripheral blood mononuclear cells (PBMCs), taken when the disease was refractory, from a patient treated with antithyroid drugs. The TCR sequence derives from a female donor with Graves disease. This chain uses TRBV12-5 with TRBJ2-5; tentatively, D is TRBD1 or TRBD2 (7 bases each). DNA of the CDR3: TGTGCTAGTGGTTTGGGTGGGAGGGGGCTTCGGGAGACCCAGTACTTC. Protein product: CASGLGGRGLRETQYF.